This T cell receptor beta chain emerged from a study of cytomegalovirus exposure and HLA in healthy donors (dated by TCRdb to the late 2010s). Study-level background: An earlier analysis of approximately 600 of the donors reported roughly 270 Gb of sequence data and 117 million unique TCR beta sequences from some 180 million T cells. Approximately 300 gigabases of sequencing data and roughly 90 million unique TCR sequences were included in an early release covering 550 to 650 HLA-typed donors. Of the roughly 410 genotyped donors, 81% were placed in the genetic ancestry cluster associated with self-reported Caucasian donors. The aim of the study was to test whether cataloging public T cell receptors could identify signatures of past pathogen exposure. Using immunosequencing, the study profiled T cell repertoires from about 650 subjects and related those repertoires to cytomegalovirus serostatus. Besides the first cohort of approximately 670 subjects, a separate validation cohort made up of 95 to 150 different subjects was used. High-throughput TCR immunosequencing, statistical association of individual TCRs with disease status, and machine learning were combined to predict cytomegalovirus infection status. To study patterns of TCR occurrence, a later analysis re-analyzed previously published TCR beta repertoires from more than 550 donors and added high-resolution HLA genotyping. Rather than drawing on any new phenotypic data, the later analysis identified candidate immune exposures from TCR beta sequences and the way those sequences occurred across donors. To decide whether each TCR beta V gene segment behaved as functional or pseudogenic, an earlier analysis of approximately 590 of the donors relied on high-throughput TCR beta sequencing. Donor age, sex, ethnicity and CMV serostatus were compiled together with the repertoire data. In a later genetic analysis, genome-wide SNP genotypes for about 55% of the roughly 670 donors were used, and that subset was treated as a discovery cohort. Every repertoire in the discovery cohort had been generated on one and the same sequencing platform. Both class I and class II loci were covered by HLA typing, at four-digit resolution. The number of typed donors differed by locus: about 620-640 for A, B, C, DRB1 and DQB1; 500 to 550 for DQA1; around 610 for DPA1; and approximately 450 for DPB1. Because of strong linkage in the cohort, five DR-DQ haplotypes were treated as single units for association and clustering. Among a few hundred genotyped donors of the cohort, an average of roughly 240,000 unique TCR beta nucleotide sequences were sequenced per donor, roughly 18% of them non-productive.

Libraries were made using the immunoSEQ multiplex PCR assay. For the multiplex PCR, a mixture combining 60 forward primers for TCR Vbeta segments and 13 reverse primers for TCR Jbeta segments was used. A multiplex PCR assay on genomic DNA amplified the CDR3 region of rearranged TCR beta genes. Amplified TCR beta libraries were sequenced as 87-base-pair reads on the Illumina HiSeq System. As for the original processing: A later analysis counted tens of millions of unique TCR beta chains across the 650 to 700 repertoires, and some 11 million of these chains were shared by at least two donors. Raw reads were error-corrected and collapsed into unique sequences by a nearest-neighbor algorithm in which closely related sequences were merged to remove PCR and sequencing errors. CDR3 sequences were aligned to IMGT reference sequences to assign V, D and J gene segments. For a sequence to be retained, at least a six-nucleotide match to both a V gene segment and a J gene segment was required. A rearrangement counted as productive if the CDR3 had no stop codons and remained in frame with V and J, and every other rearrangement counted as non-productive. CDR3 was defined according to IMGT convention as the region running from the second conserved V-encoded cysteine to the conserved J-encoded phenylalanine. Sequences without an unambiguous match to a single V gene segment were excluded from the earlier analysis of about 640 of the donors. An earlier analysis of just under 600 of the donors called V segments functional above 56.7% productive rearrangements and segregating when the between-donor standard deviation exceeded 5%. A statistical classification framework was built to diagnose cytomegalovirus status from the catalog of TCR beta chain sequences. V and J gene assignment, in a later analysis, came from comparing TCR nucleotide sequences with IMGT/GENE-DB human TR gene sequences. A later analysis assigned CDR3 sequences and most-parsimonious VDJ recombination scenarios with the TCRdist pipeline. In a later analysis, each TCR beta chain was defined by its CDR3 amino acid sequence together with its V-gene family, and reads lacking a unique V-gene family were excluded. To address suspected cross-contamination and a sequencing artifact, a later analysis removed approximately 590 highly shared, low-generation-probability nucleotide sequences. In a later analysis, a clonal expansion index was calculated for each public chain from normalized within-repertoire ranks of inferred template counts. Generation probabilities in a later analysis came from a VDJ recombination model fitted to out-of-frame rearrangements, and those results were checked against IGoR. A later analysis scored TCR-TCR, TCR-HLA and TCR-CMV co-occurrence with hypergeometric tests, applying a repertoire-size bias correction to TCR pairs. In a later analysis, false discovery rates were estimated by permuting HLA or CMV assignments 20 times. A later analysis grouped co-occurring TCRs with DBSCAN, adding TCRdist sequence similarity when clustering within HLA-allele-positive subsets. Co-occurrence clustering excluded repertoires with fewer than 30,000 or more than 120,000 public chains, plus five with anomalous nucleotide sharing. TCRdb provides this immuneACCESS table in a form limited to in-frame rearrangements. Some clones are lacking; in checked studies, under half of them reflect an unresolved V gene, and why the rest are absent is not known. D and trimming were read from the DNA, whereas the V and J calls and clone size are those reported in that table. The record for this sample contains under 70,000 clones. Jointly, the top ten make up about 9.1% of the sample.

Regarding this clone: No cognate antigen has been identified for it.

The cohort was made up of roughly 670 healthy bone marrow donors. All cohort members were sampled while nominally healthy, although unrecorded immune exposures were likely present. The donor tested CMV seropositive, placing the donor among the approximately 290 seropositive members of the cohort. Every donor gave a peripheral blood sample, and the peripheral blood mononuclear cells from that sample were used for TCR beta sequencing. Genomic DNA extraction from the blood cell samples was performed with the Qiagen DNeasy Blood Extraction Kit. CDR1 LNHDA and CDR2 SQIVND were looked up in the germline V gene (reference sequence). V gives up 1 base and J gives up 2 bases, and the segment between their germline ends measures 6 bases. Including the terminal cysteine and phenylalanine, the CDR3 comprises 13 residues. Only the CDR3 region is kept as DNA, spanning 39 bases read in frame from base 1. Findings and caveats that apply to the study as a whole: In a later analysis, most CMV-associated TCR beta chains were found to appear HLA-restricted, with HLA associations seemingly driven largely by CMV exposure. The earlier analysis of nearly 600 of the donors excluded approximately 15 rarely observed V segments, including chromosome 9 orphons, because counts were too low. An earlier analysis of approximately 500 of the donors showed that most TCR beta V segments appeared in productive rearrangements either about 87% or about 30% of the time, which broadly matched IMGT annotations. A later genetic analysis reported fewer N-insertions in productive TCRs among donors in an Asian-associated ancestry cluster than the approximately 670-donor mean. When HLA alleles, especially DR and DQ, strongly co-occurred, TCR associations were difficult to assign to individual alleles. Three of the identified cytomegalovirus-associated TCR beta chains were confirmed in vitro to be specific for cytomegalovirus antigens. In a later analysis, HLA-associated TCR beta chains were found to be more clonally expanded and to have lower generation probabilities than equally common non-associated chains. In both the original and validation cohorts, the classifier was reported to diagnose cytomegalovirus status with high specificity and sensitivity. In a later analysis, about 17,000 TCR beta sequences were associated with specific HLA alleles at a false discovery rate of 0.05. A later analysis found that TCR association rates varied across HLA loci, with DRB1 alleles showing the most associated TCRs and HLA-C alleles the fewest. CMV serostatus was the only immune exposure information available for the cohort. A cluster of highly shared sequence variants was judged likely to represent a technical artifact of the sequencing pipeline. An association between a missense DCLRE1C variant and V-gene and J-gene trimming of TCR beta chains was found in a later genetic analysis and replicated in an independent cohort. Sequencing depth was assumed to be roughly uniform across donors in the presence/absence analyses, though that assumption may not hold. Correlated functional status among segregating V segments might be attributable to linkage disequilibrium, but an unknown experimental factor could not be ruled out. Because some donors lacked HLA typing at each locus, the association tests relied only on the typed subset. According to the authors, the approach could potentially be generalized to other disease states and immunological phenotypes. Only TCR beta chains were sequenced in this cohort, and the absence of alpha or paired-chain data limited detectable features. While some public TCRs were present in many individuals, most TCR sequences turned up only very rarely across donors. Several of the top co-occurrence clusters appeared to be linked to parvovirus B19, influenza, CMV and Epstein-Barr virus, according to a later analysis. Because the 87-base-pair reads could not distinguish some IMGT-functional V segments, including TRBV6-2 and TRBV6-3, those segments were excluded. A further reported finding was that TCR beta sequences accurately predicted the HLA-A and HLA-B alleles for most subjects in the first cohort. The study gave a list of some 150 TCR beta chains associated with cytomegalovirus.

This clonotype originated in a middle-aged man in good health and CMV-seropositive. The V gene is TRBV19 and the J gene is TRBJ2-7, with a tentative D gene TRBD1 over 6 matching bases. Material: PBMCs. The CDR3 has the sequence CASSIGTAYEQYF. The DNA sequence follows: TGTGCCAGTAGTATAGGGACAGCCTACGAGCAGTACTTC.